This T cell receptor beta chain was identified in a study of cytomegalovirus exposure and HLA in healthy donors (dated by TCRdb to 2015 to 2018). Notes on the research overall: In an earlier analysis of fewer than 750 of the donors, 276 Gb of sequence data and about 110 million unique TCR beta sequences from about 190 million T cells were reported. Approximately 300 gigabases of sequencing data and approximately 80 million unique TCR sequences were included in an early release covering about 700 HLA-typed donors. Of the 300 to 500 genotyped donors, over 80% were placed in the genetic ancestry cluster associated with self-reported Caucasian donors. The study was designed to test whether signatures of past pathogen exposure could be identified by cataloging public T cell receptors. The T cell repertoires of 666 subjects were profiled by immunosequencing and related to cytomegalovirus serostatus. Besides the first cohort of about 730 subjects, a separate validation cohort made up of about 120 different subjects was used. To predict cytomegalovirus infection status, the study combined high-throughput TCR immunosequencing, statistical association of individual TCRs with disease status, and machine learning. A later analysis re-analyzed previously published TCR beta repertoires from 600 to 850 donors and added high-resolution HLA genotyping to study TCR occurrence patterns. In the later analysis, no new phenotypic data were used to find candidate immune exposures; instead, reliance was placed on TCR beta sequences and their occurrence across donors. An earlier analysis of some 500 of the donors used high-throughput TCR beta sequencing to judge whether each TCR beta V gene segment behaved as functional or pseudogenic. Donor age, sex, ethnicity and CMV serostatus were compiled alongside the repertoire data. A later genetic analysis took genome-wide SNP genotypes for about 55% of the 666 donors and used that subset as a discovery cohort. All discovery cohort repertoires had been generated using a single sequencing platform. HLA typing included class I and class II loci at four-digit resolution. Typing coverage varied by locus: about 629-640 donors for A, B, C, DRB1 and DQB1; approximately 500 for DQA1; 606 for DPA1; approximately 450 for DPB1. Four or five DR-DQ haplotypes were handled as single units for association and clustering, since linkage in the cohort was strong. Across 398 genotyped donors of the cohort, an average of about 240,000 unique TCR beta nucleotide sequences per donor were sequenced, and 15% to 20% of those sequences were non-productive. What the research found in general, with its limitations: The 87-base-pair reads could not distinguish some IMGT-functional V segments, including TRBV6-2 and TRBV6-3, so those segments were excluded. For the cohort, immune exposure information was limited to CMV serostatus. According to a later analysis, most CMV-associated TCR beta chains appeared to be HLA-restricted, and the HLA associations seemed to be driven largely by CMV exposure. In a later analysis, several top co-occurrence clusters were reported to appear linked to parvovirus B19, influenza, CMV and Epstein-Barr virus. It was suggested by the authors that the approach could potentially be generalized to other disease states and immunological phenotypes. Roughly uniform sequencing depth across donors was assumed in presence/absence analyses, although this assumption may not hold. In vitro tests confirmed that three of the cytomegalovirus-associated TCR beta chains recognize cytomegalovirus antigens. Because HLA typing was unavailable for some donors at each locus, only the typed subset was used in association tests. The study listed 150 to 200 TCR beta chains as associated with cytomegalovirus. Most TCR sequences were observed very rarely across donors, whereas some public TCRs were present in many individuals. In a later analysis, HLA-associated TCR beta chains showed more clonal expansion and lower generation probabilities than non-associated chains that were equally common. In a later genetic analysis, a missense DCLRE1C variant was associated with V-gene and J-gene trimming of TCR beta chains, and the association was replicated in an independent cohort. At a false discovery rate of 0.05, a later analysis linked 15,000 to 20,000 TCR beta sequences to specific HLA alleles. Because counts were too low, approximately 18 rarely observed V segments, including chromosome 9 orphons, were excluded from the earlier analysis of several hundred of the donors. Linkage disequilibrium might explain the correlated functional status among segregating V segments, but an unknown experimental factor could not be excluded. When HLA alleles, especially DR and DQ, strongly co-occurred, TCR associations were difficult to assign to individual alleles. A further reported finding was that TCR beta sequences accurately predicted the HLA-A and HLA-B alleles for most subjects in the first cohort. An earlier analysis of roughly 570 of the donors showed that most TCR beta V segments appeared in productive rearrangements either about 87% or about 30% of the time, which broadly matched IMGT annotations. In a later genetic analysis, fewer N-insertions in productive TCRs were reported among donors in an Asian-associated ancestry cluster than the roughly 700-donor mean. In a later analysis, the rate of TCR association differed among HLA loci, with DRB1 alleles having the most associated TCRs and HLA-C alleles having the fewest. The classifier was reported to diagnose cytomegalovirus status with high specificity and sensitivity in both the original cohort and the validation cohort. A group of highly shared sequence variants was considered likely to be a technical artifact of the sequencing pipeline. The cohort was sequenced for TCR beta chains only, and without alpha or paired-chain data the features that could be detected were limited.

In total, more than 500 healthy bone marrow donors made up the cohort. Cohort members were all nominally healthy when sampled, although unrecorded immune exposures were likely present. The donor tested CMV seronegative and was one of the 352 seronegative cohort members. A peripheral blood sample was provided by each donor, and peripheral blood mononuclear cells were used for TCR beta sequencing. The Qiagen DNeasy Blood Extraction Kit was used to extract genomic DNA from the blood cell samples. V is pruned by 5 bases and J by 8 bases, leaving 8 bases of the junction without a gene match. CDR1 and CDR2, per the germline V gene, are SGHRS and YFSETQ. The CDR3 contains 14 residues, cysteine and phenylalanine counted. The entry retains the CDR3 DNA only, 42 bases that are in frame from base 1. The library was made by the immunoSEQ multiplex PCR assay. For the multiplex PCR, a mixture combining 60 forward primers for TCR Vbeta segments and 13 reverse primers for TCR Jbeta segments was used. The CDR3 region of rearranged TCR beta genes was amplified from genomic DNA by a multiplex PCR assay. On the Illumina HiSeq System, the amplified TCR beta libraries were sequenced as 87-base-pair reads. In the source study's methods: A later analysis tallied tens of millions of unique TCR beta chains across the 550 to 850 repertoires, and some 10 million of those chains were shared by two or more donors. A nearest-neighbor algorithm error-corrected the raw reads and collapsed the reads into unique sequences, merging closely related sequences to remove PCR and sequencing errors. To assign V, D and J gene segments, CDR3 sequences were aligned to IMGT reference sequences. For a sequence to be retained, a match of at least six nucleotides to both a V gene segment and a J gene segment was required. A rearrangement counted as productive if the CDR3 had no stop codons and remained in frame with V and J, and every other rearrangement counted as non-productive. Following IMGT convention, CDR3 was defined as the stretch from the second conserved V-encoded cysteine up to the conserved J-encoded phenylalanine. The earlier analysis of a few hundred of the donors excluded any sequence lacking an unambiguous match to a single V gene segment. An earlier analysis of fewer than 750 of the donors classified V segments as functional when productive rearrangements were above 56.7% and as segregating when the standard deviation between donors was above 5%. A statistical classification framework was built to diagnose cytomegalovirus status from the catalog of TCR beta chain sequences. In a later analysis, TCR nucleotide sequences were compared against IMGT/GENE-DB human TR gene sequences so that V and J genes could be assigned. In a later analysis, CDR3 sequences and most-parsimonious VDJ recombination scenarios were assigned using the TCRdist pipeline. In a later analysis, each TCR beta chain was defined by its CDR3 amino acid sequence together with its V-gene family, and reads lacking a unique V-gene family were excluded. A later analysis removed 550 to 650 highly shared, low-generation-probability nucleotide sequences to deal with suspected cross-contamination and a sequencing artifact. A later analysis calculated a clonal expansion index for each public chain from normalized within-repertoire ranks of inferred template counts. In a later analysis, generation probabilities were computed with a VDJ recombination model fitted to out-of-frame rearrangements, and the resulting probabilities were checked against IGoR. In a later analysis, TCR-TCR, TCR-HLA and TCR-CMV co-occurrence was scored with hypergeometric tests, and a repertoire-size bias correction was applied to TCR pairs. To estimate false discovery rates, a later analysis permuted the HLA or CMV assignments 20 times. In a later analysis, co-occurring TCRs were grouped with DBSCAN, and TCRdist sequence similarity was added when clustering was performed within HLA-allele-positive subsets. Repertoires with fewer than 30,000 or more than 120,000 public chains were left out of co-occurrence clustering, as were about 5 repertoires with anomalous nucleotide sharing. What TCRdb holds here is the immuneACCESS table cut down to in-frame rearrangements. Part of the clones is not present; checked against another copy, under half of the missing clones reflect an unresolved V gene, and the others are unexplained. The V and J calls and clone size are taken from that table; D and trimming were inferred from the DNA. The sample contains 170,000 or so clones, around 82% of them found a single time. The ten largest make up over 2% of the sample.

Concerning this clone itself: The target of this receptor is not known. No much larger clone is present one base from it, and per-base qualities are unavailable.

The sequencing input was PBMCs. The sequence was collected from a man in his sixties in good health and CMV-seronegative. The rearranged segments are TRBV5-1 and TRBJ2-1; the central 9 bases match TRBD1. The nucleotide sequence is given as TGCGCCAGCAGACCGGGACAGGGTTGGGATGAGCAGTTCTTC. Its protein is CASRPGQGWDEQFF.